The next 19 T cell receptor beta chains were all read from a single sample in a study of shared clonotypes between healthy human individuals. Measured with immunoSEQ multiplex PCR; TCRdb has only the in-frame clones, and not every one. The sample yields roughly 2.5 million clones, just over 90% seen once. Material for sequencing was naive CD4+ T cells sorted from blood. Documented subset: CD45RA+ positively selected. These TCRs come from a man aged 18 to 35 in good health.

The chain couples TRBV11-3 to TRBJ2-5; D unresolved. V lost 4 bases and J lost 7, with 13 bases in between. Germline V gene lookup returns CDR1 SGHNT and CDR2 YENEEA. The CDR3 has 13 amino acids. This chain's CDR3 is CASSSTLYGTQYF. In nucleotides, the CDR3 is TGTGCCAGCAGCTCGACCTTATACGGGACCCAGTACTTC.

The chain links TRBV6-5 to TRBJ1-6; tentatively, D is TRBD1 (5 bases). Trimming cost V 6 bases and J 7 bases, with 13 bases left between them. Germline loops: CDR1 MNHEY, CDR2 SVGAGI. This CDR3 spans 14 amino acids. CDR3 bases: TGTGCCAGCAGCTCGCGGGGGAAAAATTCACCCCTCCACTTT. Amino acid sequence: CASSSRGKNSPLHF.

CDR3 nucleotides: TGCGCCAGCAGCCCAACAGGGGGCATGGATGAAAAACTGTTTTTT. Encoded protein: CASSPTGGMDEKLFF. The chain carries TRBV5-1 and TRBJ1-4; 9 nucleotides agree with TRBD1. V lost 4 bases to trimming and J lost 6 bases; unmatched junction nucleotides: 7. Germline V gives CDR1 SGHRS, CDR2 YFSETQ. This CDR3 region has 15 residues.

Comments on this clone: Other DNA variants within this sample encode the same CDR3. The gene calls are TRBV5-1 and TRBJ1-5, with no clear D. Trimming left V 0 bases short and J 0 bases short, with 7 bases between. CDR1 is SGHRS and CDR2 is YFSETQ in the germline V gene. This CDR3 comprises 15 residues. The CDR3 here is CASSLEGFSNQPQHF. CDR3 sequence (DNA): TGCGCCAGCAGCTTGGAAGGATTTAGCAATCAGCCCCAGCATTTT.

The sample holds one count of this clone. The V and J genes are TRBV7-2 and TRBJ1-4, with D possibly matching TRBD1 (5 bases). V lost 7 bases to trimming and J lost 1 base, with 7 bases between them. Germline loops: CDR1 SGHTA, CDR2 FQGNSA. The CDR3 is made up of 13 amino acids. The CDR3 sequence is CASNQGTNEKLFF. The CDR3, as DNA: TGTGCCAGCAACCAGGGAACTAATGAAAAACTGTTTTTT. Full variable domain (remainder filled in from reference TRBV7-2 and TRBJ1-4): GAGVSQSPSNKVTEKGKDVELRCDPISGHTALYWYRQSLGQGLEFLIYFQGNSAPDKSGLPSDRFSAERTGGSVSTLTIQRTQQEDSAVYLCASNQGTNEKLFFGSGTQLSVL.

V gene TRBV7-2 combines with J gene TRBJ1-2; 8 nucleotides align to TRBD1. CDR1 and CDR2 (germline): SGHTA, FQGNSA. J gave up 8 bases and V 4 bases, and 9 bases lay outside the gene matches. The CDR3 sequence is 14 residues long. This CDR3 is CASSSTTGGTGYTF. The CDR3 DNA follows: TGTGCCAGCAGCTCTACTACAGGGGGAACAGGCTACACCTTC.

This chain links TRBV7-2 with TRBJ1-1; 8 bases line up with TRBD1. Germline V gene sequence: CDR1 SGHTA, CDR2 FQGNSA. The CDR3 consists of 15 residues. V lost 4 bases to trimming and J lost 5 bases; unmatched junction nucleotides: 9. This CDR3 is CASSSSTGVRTEAFF. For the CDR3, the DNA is TGTGCCAGCAGCTCTTCGACAGGGGTAAGGACTGAAGCTTTCTTT.

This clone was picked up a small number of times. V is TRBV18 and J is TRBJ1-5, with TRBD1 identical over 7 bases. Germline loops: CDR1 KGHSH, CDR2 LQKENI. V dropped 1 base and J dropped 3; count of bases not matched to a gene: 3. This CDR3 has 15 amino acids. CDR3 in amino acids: CASSPQGALNQPQHF. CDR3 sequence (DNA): TGTGCCAGCTCACCACAGGGGGCACTCAATCAGCCCCAGCATTTT.

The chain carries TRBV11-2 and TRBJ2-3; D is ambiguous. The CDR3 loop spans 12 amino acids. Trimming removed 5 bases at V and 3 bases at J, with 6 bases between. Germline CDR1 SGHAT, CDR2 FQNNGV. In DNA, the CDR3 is TGTGCCAGCAGCCGAGTGACAGATACGCAGTATTTT. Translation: CASSRVTDTQYF.

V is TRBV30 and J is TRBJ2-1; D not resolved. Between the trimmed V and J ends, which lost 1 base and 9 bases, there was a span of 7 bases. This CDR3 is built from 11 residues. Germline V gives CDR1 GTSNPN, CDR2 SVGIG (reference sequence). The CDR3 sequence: CAWSGAFEQFF. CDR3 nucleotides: TGTGCCTGGAGTGGAGCGTTTGAGCAGTTCTTC.

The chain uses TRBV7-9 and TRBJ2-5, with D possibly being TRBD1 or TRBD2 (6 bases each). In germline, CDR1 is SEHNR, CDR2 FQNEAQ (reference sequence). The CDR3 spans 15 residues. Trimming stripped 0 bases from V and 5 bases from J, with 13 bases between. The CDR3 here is CASSLAPTRGETQYF. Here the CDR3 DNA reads TGTGCCAGCAGCTTAGCCCCGACTAGGGGGGAGACCCAGTACTTC.

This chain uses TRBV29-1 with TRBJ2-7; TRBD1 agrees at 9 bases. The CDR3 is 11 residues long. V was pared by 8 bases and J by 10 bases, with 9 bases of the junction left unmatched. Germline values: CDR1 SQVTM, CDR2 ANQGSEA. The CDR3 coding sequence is TGCAGCTATCACAGGGGGCGCGAACAGTACTTC. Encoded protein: CSYHRGREQYF.

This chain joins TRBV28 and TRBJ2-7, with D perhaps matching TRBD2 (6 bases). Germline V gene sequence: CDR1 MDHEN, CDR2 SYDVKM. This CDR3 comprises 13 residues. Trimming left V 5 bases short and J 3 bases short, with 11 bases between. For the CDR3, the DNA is TGTGCCAGCAGTCCCGGGACTCACTACGAGCAGTACTTC. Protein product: CASSPGTHYEQYF.

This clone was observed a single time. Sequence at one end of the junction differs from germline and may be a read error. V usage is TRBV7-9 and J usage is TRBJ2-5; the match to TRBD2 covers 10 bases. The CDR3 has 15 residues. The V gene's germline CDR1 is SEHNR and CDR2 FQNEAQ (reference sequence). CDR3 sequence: CASSLVVGTSATEYF. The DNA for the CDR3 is TGTGCCAGCAGCTTAGTCGTCGGGACTAGCGCGACCGAGTACTTC.

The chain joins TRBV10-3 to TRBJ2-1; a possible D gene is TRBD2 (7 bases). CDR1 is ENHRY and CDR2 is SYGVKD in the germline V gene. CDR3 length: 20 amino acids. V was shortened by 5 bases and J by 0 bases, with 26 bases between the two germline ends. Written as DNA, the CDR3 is TGTGCCATCAGTCTGAAGGGGGAGGGCCCGAAGCCGACCTCCTACAATGAGCAGTTCTTC. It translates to CAISLKGEGPKPTSYNEQFF.

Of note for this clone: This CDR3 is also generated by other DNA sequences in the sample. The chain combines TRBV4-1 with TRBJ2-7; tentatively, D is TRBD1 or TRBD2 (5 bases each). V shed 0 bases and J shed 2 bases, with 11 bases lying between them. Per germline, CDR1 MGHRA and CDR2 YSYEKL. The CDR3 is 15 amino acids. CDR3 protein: CASSQDGTAPYEQYF. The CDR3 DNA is TGCGCCAGCAGCCAAGATGGGACGGCCCCCTACGAGCAGTACTTC.

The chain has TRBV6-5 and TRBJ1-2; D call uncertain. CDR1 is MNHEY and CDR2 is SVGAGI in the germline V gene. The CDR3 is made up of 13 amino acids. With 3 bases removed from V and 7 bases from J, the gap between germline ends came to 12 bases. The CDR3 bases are TGTGCCAGCAGTTATCGGGAGGAGGGTGGCTACACCTTC. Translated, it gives CASSYREEGGYTF.

CDR3 sequence: CASSIRTTNTGELFF. CDR3 DNA: TGTGCCAGTAGTATTCGTACTACAAACACCGGGGAGCTGTTTTTT. The chain carries TRBV19 and TRBJ2-2; D gene unclear. The ends were cut back, 3 bases at V and 2 bases at J, with 10 bases in the middle. The CDR3 consists of 15 residues. Germline CDR1 is LNHDA and CDR2 is SQIVND (reference sequence).

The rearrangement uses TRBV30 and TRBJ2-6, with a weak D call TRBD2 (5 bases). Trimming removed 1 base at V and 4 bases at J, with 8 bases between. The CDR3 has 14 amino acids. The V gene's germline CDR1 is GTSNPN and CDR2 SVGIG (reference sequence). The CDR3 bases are TGTGCCTGGAGTGGCAGCGGAGGGGCCAACGTCCTGACTTTC. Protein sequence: CAWSGSGGANVLTF.